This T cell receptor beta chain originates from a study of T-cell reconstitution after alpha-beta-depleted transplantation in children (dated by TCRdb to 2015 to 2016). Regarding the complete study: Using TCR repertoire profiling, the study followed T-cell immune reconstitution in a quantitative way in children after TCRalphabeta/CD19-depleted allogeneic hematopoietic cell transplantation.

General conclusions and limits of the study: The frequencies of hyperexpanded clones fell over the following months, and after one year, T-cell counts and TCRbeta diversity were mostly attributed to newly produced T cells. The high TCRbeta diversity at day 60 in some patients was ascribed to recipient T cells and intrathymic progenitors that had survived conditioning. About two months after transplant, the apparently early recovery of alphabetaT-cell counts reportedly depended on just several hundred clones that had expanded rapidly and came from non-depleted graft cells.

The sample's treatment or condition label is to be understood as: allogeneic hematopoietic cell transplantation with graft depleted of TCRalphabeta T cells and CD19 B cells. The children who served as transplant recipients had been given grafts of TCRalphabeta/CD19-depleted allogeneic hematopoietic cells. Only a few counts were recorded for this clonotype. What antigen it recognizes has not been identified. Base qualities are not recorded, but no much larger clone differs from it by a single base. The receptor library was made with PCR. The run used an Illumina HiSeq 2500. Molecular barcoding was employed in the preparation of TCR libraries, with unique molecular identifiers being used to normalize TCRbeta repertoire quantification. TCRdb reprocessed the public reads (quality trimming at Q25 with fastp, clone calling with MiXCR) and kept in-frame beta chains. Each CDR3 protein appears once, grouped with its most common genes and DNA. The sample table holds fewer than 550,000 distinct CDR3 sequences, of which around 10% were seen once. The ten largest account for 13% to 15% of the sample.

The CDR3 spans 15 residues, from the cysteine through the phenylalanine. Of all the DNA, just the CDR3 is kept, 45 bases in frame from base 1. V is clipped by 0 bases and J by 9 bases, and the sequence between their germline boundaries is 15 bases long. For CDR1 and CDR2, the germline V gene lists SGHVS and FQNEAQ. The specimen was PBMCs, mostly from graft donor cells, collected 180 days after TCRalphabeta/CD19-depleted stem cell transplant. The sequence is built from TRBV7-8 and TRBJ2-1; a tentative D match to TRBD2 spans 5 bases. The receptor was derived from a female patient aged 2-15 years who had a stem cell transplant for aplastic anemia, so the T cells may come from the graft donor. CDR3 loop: CASSLADAGGGEQFF. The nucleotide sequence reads TGTGCCAGCAGCTTAGCGGATGCGGGTGGTGGTGAGCAGTTCTTC.